Presented here are 3 T cell receptor beta chains from one specimen sequenced in a study of T-cell reconstitution after alpha-beta-depleted transplantation in children. Preparation of the TCRbeta library involved a method that used unique molecular identifiers. One entry per CDR3 protein results from TCRdb running MiXCR on the PCR reads. The sample holds around 600,000 distinct CDR3 sequences, under 25% seen once. The sequenced sample was PBMCs, mostly from graft donor cells, obtained 360 days after TCRalphabeta/CD19-depleted stem cell transplant. The receptors come from a boy under two years old who had a stem cell transplant for acute myeloid leukemia, so the T cells may come from the graft donor.

This clonotype was seen ten or more times. The gene calls are TRBV20-1 and TRBJ1-1; unclear D gene. There are 11 residues in the CDR3. Germline V CDR1 and CDR2: DFQATT, SNEGSKA (reference sequence). V was cut by 3 bases and J by 1 base, with 3 bases left in between. CDR3 residues: CSARKNTEAFF. Here the CDR3 DNA reads TGCAGTGCTAGGAAGAACACTGAAGCTTTCTTT.

CDR3 residues: CASSQGLLDWQFF. CDR3 sequence (DNA): TGTGCCAGCAGCCAAGGGCTTCTCGATTGGCAGTTCTTC. The chain uses TRBV3-1 and TRBJ2-1; D gene unclear. Trimming left V 1 base short and J 12 bases short, with 13 bases between. The CDR3 consists of 13 residues. Germline assignment: CDR1 LGHDT and CDR2 YNNKEL (reference sequence).

The rearrangement uses TRBV6-5 and TRBJ2-1; possibly TRBD2 for D (6 bases). With 0 bases removed from V and 0 bases from J, the gap between germline ends came to 18 bases. CDR3 length: 19 residues. Germline CDR1 MNHEY, CDR2 SVGAGI. The DNA of the CDR3 is TGTGCCAGCAGTTACTCTCGTTCTGGGACTGTGATCTCCTACAATGAGCAGTTCTTC. It translates to CASSYSRSGTVISYNEQFF.